The T cell receptor beta chain described here comes from a study of persistence of HIV-infected CD4 T cells. Turning to the study itself: Isolated cells were CMV- and HIV-1 Gag-responding CD4+ T cells.

Germline V gene lookup returns CDR1 MNHNS and CDR2 SASEGT. The V gene end was trimmed by 3 bases and the J gene end by 1 base; junction bases not matched to a gene: 8. This CDR3 contains 17 residues. The immunoSEQ assay was version 4, run in survey mode. Genomic DNA was diluted to 9 to 10 ng/uL, up to 1 ug per sample. Profiling relied on immunoSEQ multiplex PCR, and the TCRdb table lists in-frame clones only, not all of them. This sample has roughly 35,000 clones; 75% to 90% occur once, and the top ten carry around 0.88%. This clone was found a few times. Its target is unknown. Overlapping HIV-1 Gag 15-mer peptides at around 0.91 ug per peptide per mL were used. CD40L-negative CD69-negative CD45RO-high memory CD4+ T cells were sorted as populations depleted of antigen-responding cells.

The source is an adult with HIV. The donor label of this sample is uncertain. The chain recombines TRBV6-1 with TRBJ2-1; TRBD1 matches 8 bases. Sequenced material: cultured CD4+ T cells from PBMCs, taken from a patient who received antiretroviral therapy. CDR3 nucleotide sequence: TGTGCCAGCAGTGAGAGACAGGGGCCCCTATCCTACAATGAGCAGTTCTTC. Protein: CASSERQGPLSYNEQFF.